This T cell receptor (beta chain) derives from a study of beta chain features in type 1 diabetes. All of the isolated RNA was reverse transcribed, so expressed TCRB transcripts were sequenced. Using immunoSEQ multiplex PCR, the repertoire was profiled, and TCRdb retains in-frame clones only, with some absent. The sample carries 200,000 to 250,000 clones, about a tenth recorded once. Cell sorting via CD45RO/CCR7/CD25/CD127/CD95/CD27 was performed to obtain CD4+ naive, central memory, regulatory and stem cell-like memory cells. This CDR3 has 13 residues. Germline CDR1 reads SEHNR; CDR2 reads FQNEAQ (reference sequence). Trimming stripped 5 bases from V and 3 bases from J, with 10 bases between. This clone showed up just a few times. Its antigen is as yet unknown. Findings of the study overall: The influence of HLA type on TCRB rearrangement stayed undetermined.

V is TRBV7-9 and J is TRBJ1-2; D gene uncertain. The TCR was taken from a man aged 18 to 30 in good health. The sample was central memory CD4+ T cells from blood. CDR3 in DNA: TGTGCCAGCAGCAAGGGCGTCGACTATGGCTACACCTTC. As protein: CASSKGVDYGYTF.